Given below is one T cell receptor beta chain in context. This sample was included in a study of blood T cell repertoires in COVID-19. Overall study: COVID-19 samples, acute and convalescent, were from the United States, Italy and Spain. PBMCs, B-cell-depleted T cells, or T cells provided the cDNA or gDNA that made up the material.

Germline V CDR1 and CDR2: LNHDA, SQIVND (reference sequence). V dropped 9 bases and J dropped 3 bases, with 18 bases sitting between them. The CDR3 extends over 15 amino acids. Under the authors' procedure: Estimation of nucleated cell counts relied on the amplification of reference gene primers. The repertoire was sequenced with immunoSEQ multiplex PCR; TCRdb's copy has only in-frame clones and lacks some. V, J and clone size were drawn from that table, and D and trimming were deduced from the DNA. The sample has 40,000 to 45,000 clones; about 88% are singletons. This sequence originates from a human donor in a cohort sampled during active COVID-19. The sequencing sample was made of peripheral blood. The chain employs TRBV19 and TRBJ2-1; tentative D call: TRBD1 (6 bases). The CDR3: CASRPAGAVYNEQFF. CDR3 DNA sequence: TGTGCCAGCCGACCGGCAGGGGCAGTCTACAATGAGCAGTTCTTC.